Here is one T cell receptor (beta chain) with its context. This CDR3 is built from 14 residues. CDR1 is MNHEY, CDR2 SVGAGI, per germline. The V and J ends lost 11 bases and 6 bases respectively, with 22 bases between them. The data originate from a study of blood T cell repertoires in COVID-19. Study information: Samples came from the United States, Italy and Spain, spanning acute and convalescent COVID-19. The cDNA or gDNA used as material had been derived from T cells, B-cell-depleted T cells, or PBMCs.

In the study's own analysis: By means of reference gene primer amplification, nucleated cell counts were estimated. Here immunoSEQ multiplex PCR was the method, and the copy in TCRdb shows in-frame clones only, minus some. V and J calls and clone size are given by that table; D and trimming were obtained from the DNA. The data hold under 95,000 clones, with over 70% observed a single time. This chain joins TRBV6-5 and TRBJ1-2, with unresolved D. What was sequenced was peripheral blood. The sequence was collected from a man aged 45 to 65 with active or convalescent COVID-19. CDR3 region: CAGGVRGSLDGYTF. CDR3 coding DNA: TGTGCCGGCGGGGTACGTGGGAGTCTGGATGGCTACACCTTC.